One sample yielded the 17 T cell receptor beta chains listed below, sequenced in a study of CD8+ T cells in alopecia areata. In each case, RNA was isolated and then reverse transcribed into cDNA as the sequencing template. Libraries were prepared by immunoSEQ multiplex PCR; TCRdb keeps only in-frame clonotypes and omits some of them. This table holds about 130,000 clones, about 50% found once. Material: CD8+ T cells sorted from blood, obtained at week 0. Receptors were obtained from a human donor with alopecia areata.

V usage is TRBV7-2 and J usage is TRBJ2-1; 16 nucleotides align to TRBD2. Trimming removed 5 bases from V and 6 bases from J; junction bases left unmatched: 4. The CDR3 contains 16 residues. The germline V gene has CDR1 SGHTA and CDR2 FQGNSA. This chain's CDR3 is CASSQGTSGGANEQFF. The DNA for the CDR3 is TGTGCCAGCAGCCAAGGGACTAGCGGGGGGGCCAATGAGCAGTTCTTC. The full variable domain, completed using reference TRBV7-2 and TRBJ2-1, is GAGVSQSPSNKVTEKGKDVELRCDPISGHTALYWYRQSLGQGLEFLIYFQGNSAPDKSGLPSDRFSAERTGGSVSTLTIQRTQQEDSAVYLCASSQGTSGGANEQFFGPGTRLTVL.

This sequence joins TRBV5-6 and TRBJ1-2; D ambiguous. The germline CDR1 and CDR2 sequences are SGHDT and YYEEEE. V was clipped by 0 bases and J by 7 bases, with 13 bases between them. The CDR3 contains 14 residues. For the CDR3, the DNA is TGTGCCAGCAGCTTGGAGAGGGTCTCCTCTGGCTACACCTTC. As protein: CASSLERVSSGYTF.

This clone has a handful of counts. V usage is TRBV13 and J usage is TRBJ2-7, with D perhaps matching TRBD2 (6 bases). V was shortened by 5 bases and J by 2 bases, with 13 bases between the two germline ends. Germline V gives CDR1 PRHDT, CDR2 FYEKMQ (reference sequence). This CDR3 has 14 residues. CDR3 in amino acids: CASSQGRSAYEQYF. The DNA of the CDR3 is TGTGCCAGCAGCCAAGGGAGGTCCGCCTACGAGCAGTACTTC.

The gene calls are TRBV5-6 and TRBJ2-2, with D tentatively TRBD1 (6 bases). Trimming shortened V by 0 bases and J by 6 bases, and 9 bases separated the two germline ends. CDR1 is SGHDT and CDR2 is YYEEEE in the germline V gene. The CDR3 consists of 14 residues. DNA for the CDR3: TGTGCCAGCAGCTTGGAAGGGGGACCCGGGGAGCTGTTTTTT. Translation: CASSLEGGPGELFF.

The J gene is TRBJ2-6, the V gene TRBV4-1; possibly TRBD1 for D (5 bases). V shed 1 base and J shed 2 bases, with 12 bases lying between them. CDR1 is MGHRA, CDR2 YSYEKL, per germline. The CDR3 sequence is 17 residues long. CDR3 in amino acids: CASSQVQGEAGANVLTF. In DNA, the CDR3 is TGCGCCAGCAGCCAAGTGCAGGGCGAGGCTGGGGCCAACGTCCTGACTTTC.

This clone was observed many times. The rearrangement uses TRBV4-1 and TRBJ1-3; no reliable D call. Trimming stripped 4 bases from V and 0 bases from J, with 10 bases between. This CDR3 has 15 residues. Germline V CDR1 and CDR2: MGHRA, YSYEKL. In DNA, the CDR3 is TGCGCCAGCAGCCCTAGTCGGGGCTCTGGAAACACCATATATTTT. Translation: CASSPSRGSGNTIYF.

The genes are TRBV5-6 and TRBJ2-5; TRBD1 or TRBD2 may be the D gene (5 bases each). Per germline, CDR1 SGHDT and CDR2 YYEEEE. This CDR3 comprises 17 residues. The V end was cut by 3 bases, the J end by 0 bases, with 18 bases between. The CDR3 here is CASSSARARGNQETQYF. CDR3 DNA: TGTGCCAGCAGCTCGGCACGCGCGAGGGGAAACCAAGAGACCCAGTACTTC.

The V call is TRBV4-1, the J call TRBJ2-7; 12 nucleotides line up with TRBD1. The CDR3 totals 14 residues. The ends lost 2 bases at V and 6 bases at J; junction bases unmatched: 2. Germline V gene sequence: CDR1 MGHRA, CDR2 YSYEKL. CDR3 sequence reads: CASSQRDRGLEQYF. The CDR3 nucleotides are TGCGCCAGCAGCCAACGGGACAGGGGGCTCGAGCAGTACTTC.

The chain recombines TRBV15 with TRBJ2-7; TRBD2 might be the D (6 bases). Germline values: CDR1 LNHNV, CDR2 YYDKDF (reference sequence). The CDR3 has 16 residues. Trimming shortened V by 1 base and J by 5 bases, and 18 bases separated the two germline ends. The CDR3 sequence: CATSRGAGTLLHEQYF. The DNA for the CDR3 is TGTGCCACCAGCAGAGGGGCGGGGACCCTTCTCCACGAGCAGTACTTC.

This chain uses TRBV29-1 with TRBJ1-2; TRBD1 might be the D (6 bases). Germline CDR1 and CDR2: SQVTM and ANQGSEA. Deletions cut 1 base from V and 2 bases from J, with 14 bases between. The CDR3 sequence is 15 residues long. The DNA of the CDR3 is TGCAGCGTTGAAGGTGAACAGGGTGAGAACTATGGCTACACCTTC. Translated: CSVEGEQGENYGYTF. Full variable domain (missing parts from reference TRBV29-1 and TRBJ1-2): SAVISQKPSRDICQRGTSLTIQCQVDSQVTMMFWYRQQPGQSLTLIATANQGSEATYESGFVIDKFPISRPNLTFSTLTVSNMSPEDSSIYLCSVEGEQGENYGYTFGSGTRLTVV.

This clone was observed a few times. The chain is built from TRBV7-3 and TRBJ1-6, with D perhaps TRBD1 (5 bases). Trimming cost V 2 bases and J 12 bases, with 14 bases left between them. This CDR3 spans 14 amino acids. Looked up from germline, CDR1 is SGHTA and CDR2 is FQGTGA. Here the CDR3 reads CASSLAGRGQPLHF. The DNA of the CDR3 is TGTGCCAGCAGCTTAGCAGGGCGGGGTCAACCCCTCCACTTT.

This chain joins TRBV6-1 and TRBJ1-5; 11 nucleotides match TRBD1. CDR3 length equals 15 residues. The germline V gene encodes CDR1 MNHNS and CDR2 SASEGT. The J segment lost 6 bases and the V segment lost 2 bases, leaving 3 bases of the junction unmatched. CDR3 coding DNA: TGTGCCAGCAGTGAACCCGGGACAGGGGGTCAGCCCCAGCATTTT. Translation gives CASSEPGTGGQPQHF.

The chain couples TRBV27 to TRBJ1-5; D remains unclear. Trimming shortened V by 6 bases and J by 1 base, and 16 bases separated the two germline ends. CDR3 size: 16 residues. Germline CDR1 is MNHEY and CDR2 is SMNVEV (reference sequence). CDR3 residues: CASSPSRGDSNQPQHF. CDR3 DNA: TGTGCCAGCAGCCCGTCCCGGGGAGACAGCAATCAGCCCCAGCATTTT.

This clone was observed a few times. The chain carries TRBV5-1 and TRBJ1-2; 8 bases fit TRBD1. Looked up from germline, CDR1 is SGHRS and CDR2 is YFSETQ. V gave up 4 bases and J gave up 5 bases; unmatched junction bases: 7. The CDR3 is made up of 14 amino acids. The CDR3 loop reads CASSNPGGEYGYTF. The CDR3 nucleotides are TGCGCCAGCAGCAACCCAGGGGGCGAGTATGGCTACACCTTC.

This chain connects TRBV2 to TRBJ2-5, with TRBD2 as a possible D gene (7 bases). V dropped 6 bases and J dropped 5 bases, with 19 bases sitting between them. The CDR3 is 15 residues long. Germline V CDR1 and CDR2: SNHLY, FYNNEI. The CDR3 DNA reads TGTGCCAGCAGGCGGGGGCCCCGAGTGCGGGAGACCCAGTACTTC. It encodes CASRRGPRVRETQYF.

This clone was seen more than once but under ten times. Other nucleotide sequences from this sample produce the same CDR3. The chain uses TRBV27 and TRBJ1-1; 8 positions match TRBD1. Per the germline V gene, CDR1 is MNHEY and CDR2 is SMNVEV (reference sequence). V lost 6 bases, J lost 4 bases, and 7 bases stayed unmatched. CDR3 size: 14 residues. In DNA form, the CDR3 reads TGTGCCAGCAGCCTCCAGGGGGCTGGCACTGAAGCTTTCTTT. As protein: CASSLQGAGTEAFF.

The sample holds a few counts of this clone. The same CDR3 also results from other DNA sequences found in this sample. The V call is TRBV27, the J call TRBJ1-5; a possible D gene is TRBD1 (5 bases). V was shortened by 6 bases and J by 4 bases, with 10 bases between the two germline ends. This CDR3 is 13 amino acids long. The germline CDR1 and CDR2 sequences are MNHEY and SMNVEV (reference sequence). CDR3 amino acids: CASSPDRNQPQHF. CDR3 DNA sequence: TGTGCCAGCAGCCCTGACAGAAATCAGCCCCAGCATTTT.